These 2 T cell receptor beta chains originate from one sample sequenced in a study of blood T cell repertoires in COVID-19. Profiling relied on immunoSEQ multiplex PCR, and the TCRdb table lists in-frame clones only, not all of them. The table has 150,000 to 200,000 clones, approximately 86% seen once. The sample was peripheral blood. These receptors originate from a woman between 45 and 65 years old with acute or convalescent COVID-19.

The chain combines TRBV18 with TRBJ1-1, with 7 positions matching TRBD1. The CDR3 covers 15 residues. The J segment lost 5 bases and the V segment lost 4 bases, leaving 10 bases of the junction unmatched. Germline V gene lookup returns CDR1 KGHSH and CDR2 LQKENI. CDR3 loop: CASSRGQSTGTEAFF. CDR3 DNA sequence: TGTGCCAGCTCACGGGGACAGTCCACGGGGACTGAAGCTTTCTTT.

This chain connects TRBV13 to TRBJ1-2; D unresolved. Germline loops: CDR1 PRHDT, CDR2 FYEKMQ (reference sequence). V was shortened by 1 base and J by 4 bases, with 10 bases between the two germline ends. The CDR3 runs 14 residues. The CDR3 is CASSLERRSYGYTF. Here the CDR3 DNA reads TGTGCCAGCAGCTTAGAACGCAGGTCCTATGGCTACACCTTC.